This T cell receptor (beta chain) is from a study of blood T cells in healthy people across ages. Study conclusions and caveats: Older age coincided with a roughly linear decline in TCR beta diversity per million T cells.

The donors, aged roughly 6 to 90, were healthy Caucasians from Russia. There are 14 residues in the CDR3. Germline V lookup: CDR1 LGHDT, CDR2 YNNKEL (reference sequence). Trimming pared 2 bases from V and 7 bases from J, leaving 15 bases between. This clonotype was seen a handful of times. Its matching antigen is unknown. Primers used in a second PCR of about 6 to 11 cycles were a sample-barcoded 5' primer and a J-beta primer mix. In TCRdb, the 5' RACE reads were re-called with MiXCR into one record per CDR3 protein. Counted here are more than 700,000 distinct CDR3 sequences, 53% occurring once; the ten biggest clones make up around 41%.

The receptor was derived from an elderly man in good health. The specimen sequenced was blood. The gene calls are TRBV3-1 and TRBJ2-7, with a possible D match to TRBD2 (6 bases). CDR3 loop: CASSQISGTQEQYF. In DNA, the CDR3 is TGTGCCAGCAGCCAAATCTCAGGGACTCAAGAGCAGTACTTC.